What follows is one T cell receptor (beta chain) and its context. The antigen is unknown. The sample originates from a study of blood T cells in healthy people across ages. Study conclusions and caveats: Naive CD4+ cells and diversity were both higher in long-lived donors than in aged donors.

A minimum of 7 million PBMCs was isolated per sample. Each sample yielded at least 5 micrograms of PBMC total RNA. Through a sample-barcoded 5' primer and a J-beta primer mix, a second PCR was run for roughly 6 to 12 cycles. One entry per CDR3 protein results from TCRdb running MiXCR on the 5' RACE reads. The sample holds over 1,500,000 distinct CDR3 sequences, about 39% seen once. The length of the CDR3 is 15 residues. Trimming cost V 0 bases and J 0 bases, with 12 bases left between them. In germline, CDR1 is DFQATT, CDR2 SNEGSKA (reference sequence). This TCR was sampled from a human donor in good health. This chain joins TRBV20-1 and TRBJ2-7; D is perhaps TRBD1 (6 bases). The sample consisted of blood. DNA for the CDR3: TGCAGTGCTAGAGATCGCGGACAGTCCTCCTACGAGCAGTACTTC. Translating it yields CSARDRGQSSYEQYF.